Listed here are 26 T cell receptor beta chains from one sample, sequenced in a study of cytomegalovirus exposure and HLA in healthy donors. Primers for the PCR totalled 60 Vbeta and 13 Jbeta. Here immunoSEQ multiplex PCR was the method, and the copy in TCRdb shows in-frame clones only, minus some. The data hold some 140,000 clones, with approximately 80% observed a single time. The sample was PBMCs. These receptors all come from a young man in good health and CMV-seronegative.

The chain has TRBV5-6 and TRBJ1-1; D might be TRBD1 (5 bases). The germline CDR1 and CDR2 sequences are SGHDT and YYEEEE. The V gene lost 0 bases and the J gene lost 7 bases, with 7 bases spanning the gap. The CDR3 is 12 amino acids. CDR3 region: CASSLDQGEAFF. Written as DNA, the CDR3 is TGTGCCAGCAGCTTGGACCAGGGTGAAGCTTTCTTT.

The chain joins TRBV28 to TRBJ2-7, with 9 positions matching TRBD1. Trimming removed 4 bases from V and 4 bases from J; junction bases left unmatched: 5. Germline values: CDR1 MDHEN, CDR2 SYDVKM. This CDR3 contains 14 residues. For the CDR3, the DNA is TGTGCCAGCAGTTGGGGGACAGGGCTGTACGAGCAGTACTTC. This sequence encodes CASSWGTGLYEQYF.

This chain links TRBV6-5 with TRBJ1-5; 7 nucleotides line up with TRBD1. CDR1 and CDR2 (germline): MNHEY, SVGAGI. The CDR3 contains 14 residues. V shed 5 bases, J shed 7 bases, and the junction held 8 bases outside the gene matches. CDR3 DNA: TGTGCCAGCAGTCTACGACAGGGCGGGCAGCCCCAGCATTTT. Amino acids: CASSLRQGGQPQHF.

As DNA, the CDR3 is TGTGCCAGCAGTTACTCGATAATGCCATACTACGAGCAGTACTTC. Its translation is CASSYSIMPYYEQYF. The genes are TRBV6-5 and TRBJ2-5, with D uncertain. Matching the DNA end better, TRBJ2-7 makes the J call doubtful. The CDR3 is made up of 15 amino acids. From germline, CDR1 is MNHEY and CDR2 SVGAGI.

This clone has just one count. The chain employs TRBV6-6 and TRBJ2-1, with TRBD2 matching over 10 bases. This CDR3 spans 15 amino acids. Looked up from germline, CDR1 is MNHNY and CDR2 is SVGAGI (reference sequence). After removal of 6 bases from V and 1 base from J, the junction contained 3 bases not matched to a gene. The CDR3 loop reads CASRPSGSSYNEQFF. CDR3 bases: TGTGCCAGCAGACCTAGCGGGAGTTCCTACAATGAGCAGTTCTTC.

This clone was seen a handful of times. The rearrangement joins TRBV5-8 to TRBJ1-3; D remains ambiguous. The CDR3 contains 15 residues. Trimming left V 3 bases short and J 0 bases short, with 10 bases between. Germline loops: CDR1 SGHTS, CDR2 YDEGEE. CDR3 coding DNA: TGTGCCAGCAGCTCTGACATGTTCTCTGGAAACACCATATATTTT. Its protein product is CASSSDMFSGNTIYF. The full variable domain, in which reference TRBV5-8 and TRBJ1-3 provide the parts outside the CDR3, is EAGVTQSPTHLIKTRGQQATLRCSPISGHTSVYWYQQALGLGLQFLLWYDEGEERNRGNFPPRFSGRQFPNYSSELNVNALELEDSALYLCASSSDMFSGNTIYFGEGSWLTVV.

The genes are TRBV5-6 and TRBJ2-1; tentatively, D is TRBD2 (6 bases). Germline-derived CDR1 and CDR2 are SGHDT and YYEEEE. The length of the CDR3 is 17 residues. Deletions cut 0 bases from V and 0 bases from J, with 13 bases between. CDR3 nucleotide sequence: TGTGCCAGCAGCTTGGTTGGGGGGTGGAACTCCTACAATGAGCAGTTCTTC. Its protein is CASSLVGGWNSYNEQFF.

V gene TRBV30 combines with J gene TRBJ2-3, with a possible D match to TRBD1 (6 bases). CDR1 is GTSNPN, CDR2 SVGIG, per germline (reference sequence). Trimming shortened V by 5 bases and J by 2 bases, and 11 bases separated the two germline ends. The CDR3 has 13 amino acids. The CDR3 DNA reads as TGTGCCTGGTCCGGGACAAACACAGATACGCAGTATTTT. Protein product: CAWSGTNTDTQYF.

The rearrangement links TRBV7-8 to TRBJ2-7; D ambiguous. Germline CDR1 and CDR2: SGHVS and FQNEAQ. Between the trimmed V and J ends, which lost 1 base and 2 bases, there was a span of 9 bases. The CDR3 is made up of 14 amino acids. The CDR3 bases are TGTGCCAGCAGCTTAGGAGCGCGAGCCTACGAGCAGTACTTC. Translation: CASSLGARAYEQYF.

As for this clone: Other DNA variants within this sample encode the same CDR3. The chain has TRBV28 and TRBJ1-1; TRBD1 aligns across 9 bases. The CDR3 is 13 amino acids. Germline lookup yields CDR1 MDHEN and CDR2 SYDVKM. V was clipped by 3 bases and J by 6 bases; unmatched bases: 2. Here the CDR3 reads CASSLGQGPEAFF. The CDR3 coding sequence is TGTGCCAGCAGTTTGGGACAGGGCCCTGAAGCTTTCTTT.

The rearrangement uses TRBV28 and TRBJ1-2; no clear D gene. Trimming removed 5 bases at V and 5 bases at J, with 15 bases between. Looked up from germline, CDR1 is MDHEN and CDR2 is SYDVKM. The CDR3 consists of 14 residues. In DNA form, the CDR3 reads TGTGCCAGCAGTCCGCACGCCCTCGGGTATGGCTACACCTTC. Translated, it gives CASSPHALGYGYTF.

This clone turned up a few times. The V call is TRBV5-1, the J call TRBJ1-1; perhaps TRBD1 as D (5 bases). Trimming stripped 4 bases from V and 6 bases from J, with 22 bases between. This CDR3 region has 16 residues. Germline V lookup: CDR1 SGHRS, CDR2 YFSETQ. The CDR3 DNA reads TGCGCCAGCAGCCGGGGGGTAGGGCCCGCGGGGGCTGAAGCTTTCTTT. Encoded protein: CASSRGVGPAGAEAFF.

In its sample, this clone was seen once. The chain links TRBV5-1 to TRBJ2-1, with 7 bases that match TRBD1. Germline V gene sequence: CDR1 SGHRS, CDR2 YFSETQ. J was trimmed by 7 bases and V by 4 bases; bases with no gene match: 8. The CDR3 is 14 residues long. The CDR3 spells CASSTMTGYNEQFF. The CDR3, as DNA: TGCGCCAGCAGCACAATGACAGGGTATAATGAGCAGTTCTTC.

The V and J genes are TRBV2 and TRBJ2-3, with 8 bases fitting TRBD2. From germline, CDR1 is SNHLY and CDR2 FYNNEI. J lost 0 bases, V lost 2 bases, and 1 base had no gene match. This CDR3 is built from 15 residues. The CDR3 loop reads CASSESGGSTDTQYF. DNA of the CDR3: TGTGCCAGCAGTGAATCGGGGGGGAGCACAGATACGCAGTATTTT.

The chain combines TRBV4-3 with TRBJ1-1; possibly TRBD1 for D (6 bases). V was trimmed by 6 bases and J by 1 base, leaving 15 bases between them. CDR1 and CDR2 (germline): LGHNA, YSLEER. There are 15 residues in the CDR3. CDR3 DNA: TGCGCCAGCAGTCAAAATACGGGACAGAACACTGAAGCTTTCTTT. Protein sequence: CASSQNTGQNTEAFF.

The chain carries TRBV28 and TRBJ1-2, with a weak D call TRBD1 (6 bases). V dropped 7 bases and J dropped 6 bases, with 24 bases sitting between them. The CDR3 totals 16 residues. The germline CDR1 and CDR2 sequences are MDHEN and SYDVKM. In DNA, the CDR3 is TGTGCCAGCACCCCTCCACCCCCGGGACAACGAAATGGCTACACCTTC. It is translated as CASTPPPPGQRNGYTF.

The genes are TRBV27 and TRBJ1-2; D is ambiguous. V dropped 5 bases and J dropped 2 bases, with 12 bases sitting between them. Germline V gene sequence: CDR1 MNHEY, CDR2 SMNVEV (reference sequence). The CDR3 sequence is 14 residues long. CDR3 sequence reads: CASSVTGSNYGYTF. In nucleotides, the CDR3 is TGTGCCAGCAGTGTCACCGGGAGCAACTATGGCTACACCTTC.

The rearrangement joins TRBV6-1 to TRBJ2-5; 8 bases agree with TRBD1. The CDR3 has 13 residues. In germline, CDR1 is MNHNS, CDR2 SASEGT. J lost 4 bases, V lost 6 bases, and 4 bases had no gene match. CDR3 in amino acids: CASRLGQGETQYF. DNA for the CDR3: TGTGCCAGCAGATTAGGACAGGGAGAGACCCAGTACTTC.

The chain couples TRBV5-1 to TRBJ2-7; D perhaps matches TRBD1 (6 bases). The germline gives CDR1 SGHRS, CDR2 YFSETQ. With 2 bases removed from V and 4 bases from J, the gap between germline ends came to 7 bases. The CDR3 length is 12 residues. The CDR3 here is CASSFQGYEQYF. The DNA for the CDR3 is TGCGCCAGCAGCTTTCAGGGGTACGAGCAGTACTTC.

As for this clone: At one of its ends the junction is not consistent with the germline gene, which may arise from a read error. The CDR3 sequence is CASSLEASGRAGVF. In DNA form, the CDR3 reads TGCGCCAGCAGCTTGGAGGCTAGCGGGAGGGCTGGGGTCTTC. V and J are TRBV5-1 and TRBJ2-1; 12 bases map to TRBD2. The CDR3 runs 14 residues. Germline V gene sequence: CDR1 SGHRS, CDR2 YFSETQ.

This chain connects TRBV4-1 to TRBJ2-3, with TRBD1 as a possible D gene (6 bases). CDR3 length: 16 residues. Germline values: CDR1 MGHRA, CDR2 YSYEKL. V was shortened by 1 base and J by 0 bases, with 11 bases between the two germline ends. CDR3 residues: CASSQAAGASTDTQYF. The CDR3 DNA sequence: TGCGCCAGCAGCCAAGCAGCAGGGGCTAGCACAGATACGCAGTATTTT.

V gene TRBV7-9 combines with J gene TRBJ2-7; TRBD1 matches 7 bases. The CDR3 runs to 15 residues. V lost 4 bases and J lost 2; bases outside the gene matches: 8. Germline V gene data show CDR1 as SEHNR and CDR2 as FQNEAQ (reference sequence). Here the CDR3 DNA reads TGTGCCAGCAGCTCTTTGAGGGACAGACCCTACGAGCAGTACTTC. Its protein product is CASSSLRDRPYEQYF.

The CDR3 reads CASSQRGSAYNEQFF. The CDR3 nucleotides read TGTGCCAGCAGCCAAAGGGGGTCCGCCTACAATGAGCAGTTCTTC. This chain uses TRBV7-9 with TRBJ2-1; perhaps TRBD1 as D (6 bases). The germline V and J ends were trimmed by 5 bases and 2 bases, with 13 bases remaining between them. Germline-derived CDR1 and CDR2 are SEHNR and FQNEAQ (reference sequence). The CDR3 loop spans 15 amino acids.

This clone has only one observation. This sequence joins TRBV5-1 and TRBJ2-1; TRBD2 is a possible D gene (5 bases). Deletions cut 0 bases from V and 4 bases from J, with 11 bases between. CDR3 length equals 15 residues. CDR1 is SGHRS and CDR2 is YFSETQ in the germline V gene. CDR3 coding DNA: TGCGCCAGCAGCTTGGCCCCGGGGTTATACAATGAGCAGTTCTTC. This encodes CASSLAPGLYNEQFF.

The sample holds a few counts of this clone. The chain employs TRBV6-6 and TRBJ1-1; D is unclear. The CDR3 is made up of 14 amino acids. Trimming removed 4 bases from V and 1 base from J, with 10 bases in between. Germline V gene lookup returns CDR1 MNHNY and CDR2 SVGAGI (reference sequence). As DNA, the CDR3 is TGTGCCAGCAGTTTGCGGGTCCCGAACACTGAAGCTTTCTTT. Amino acid sequence: CASSLRVPNTEAFF.

This rearrangement joins TRBV27 to TRBJ1-2; TRBD1 might be the D (5 bases). Germline values: CDR1 MNHEY, CDR2 SMNVEV (reference sequence). There are 12 residues in the CDR3. The V gene lost 6 bases and the J gene lost 10 bases, with 15 bases spanning the gap. Here the CDR3 reads CASRTQGASYTF. CDR3 sequence (DNA): TGTGCCAGCAGGACGCAGGGTGCTTCCTACACCTTC.